Listed here are 10 T cell receptor beta chains from one sample, sequenced in a study of blood T cell repertoires in COVID-19. The method was immunoSEQ multiplex PCR; TCRdb's version includes in-frame clones alone and lacks a portion of them. This sample carries approximately 210,000 clones, 81% of them seen once, and the ten largest clones take about 9.8%. Sequencing was done on a sample of PBMCs or T cells enriched from blood (not recorded which). The receptors shown here come from a woman aged 45-59 years with acute COVID-19.

The chain links TRBV4-3 to TRBJ2-3, with 8 bases that match TRBD2. The CDR3 has 15 residues. Germline V gene sequence: CDR1 LGHNA, CDR2 YSLEER. Trimming at V came to 4 bases and at J to 0 bases, leaving 3 bases not matched to a gene. The CDR3 is CASSLSSGSTDTQYF. The DNA of the CDR3 is TGCGCCAGCAGCCTCTCTAGCGGGAGCACAGATACGCAGTATTTT.

Comment on this clone: The junction shows a germline mismatch at one end, possibly a read error. This rearrangement joins TRBV6-1 to TRBJ1-5; D may be TRBD1 (6 bases). Germline V gene data show CDR1 as MNHNS and CDR2 as SASEGT. This CDR3 is 14 amino acids long. The CDR3 DNA reads TGTGCCAGCAGCGAAGCGGGGGCGTATCAGCCCCAGCATTTT. Translated: CASSEAGAYQPQHF.

J is TRBJ1-5 and V is TRBV27; 9 positions agree with TRBD1. The CDR3 length is 15 residues. The germline V gene encodes CDR1 MNHEY and CDR2 SMNVEV (reference sequence). J lost 6 bases, V lost 6 bases, and 9 bases had no gene match. The CDR3 loop is CASSRGQGHPQPQHF. The CDR3 DNA sequence: TGTGCCAGCAGCCGCGGACAGGGGCATCCTCAGCCCCAGCATTTT.

The chain employs TRBV19 and TRBJ1-2; 7 nucleotides agree with TRBD1. V lost 10 bases and J lost 4; bases outside the gene matches: 9. CDR3 size: 13 residues. CDR1 LNHDA and CDR2 SQIVND come from the germline V gene (reference sequence). The CDR3 sequence: CAIREGAAYGYTF. The CDR3 bases are TGTGCCATCCGCGAGGGGGCCGCCTATGGCTACACCTTC.

The V gene is TRBV18, the J gene TRBJ2-7; D gene ambiguous. The length of the CDR3 is 15 residues. Per the germline V gene, CDR1 is KGHSH and CDR2 is LQKENI. The V and J ends lost 1 base and 1 base respectively, with 11 bases between them. CDR3 amino acids: CASSPLPGRSYEQYF. The CDR3 nucleotides read TGTGCCAGCTCACCACTACCAGGCCGGTCCTACGAGCAGTACTTC.

The rearrangement uses TRBV29-1 and TRBJ2-1; D is uncertain. Trimming removed 0 bases at V and 9 bases at J, with 6 bases between. This CDR3 spans 11 amino acids. Germline CDR1 SQVTM, CDR2 ANQGSEA. The CDR3 reads CSVEDYFEQFF. CDR3 in DNA: TGCAGCGTTGAAGACTATTTTGAGCAGTTCTTC.

This clone was detected only once. The chain combines TRBV7-2 with TRBJ2-1; 8 nucleotides match TRBD2. This CDR3 is 15 amino acids long. V lost 5 bases and J lost 2; bases outside the gene matches: 5. Germline V gene sequence: CDR1 SGHTA, CDR2 FQGNSA. The CDR3 region is CASSLAGGAYNEQFF. The CDR3 region has the DNA TGTGCCAGCAGCCTGGCCGGGGGGGCCTACAATGAGCAGTTCTTC.

The CDR3 nucleotides read TGTGCCAGCAGCCAAGCTGAAAGGGGGGGCCAGTACTTC. As protein: CASSQAERGGQYF. The rearrangement links TRBV14 to TRBJ2-5; TRBD2 might be the D (7 bases). CDR1 is SGHDN, CDR2 FVKESK, per germline. The ends were cut back, 1 base at V and 10 bases at J, with 13 bases in the middle. The CDR3 is made up of 13 amino acids.

This clone was found once. The CDR3 loop reads CASSQEPPGLAGLPSYNEQFF. The CDR3 nucleotides read TGCGCCAGCAGCCAAGAGCCTCCGGGACTAGCGGGGCTTCCTTCCTACAATGAGCAGTTCTTC. The rearrangement uses TRBV4-1 and TRBJ2-1; 13 nucleotides agree with TRBD2. CDR3 length: 21 residues. The trim removed 0 bases at V and 1 base at J, leaving 12 bases unmatched. Germline V gene lookup returns CDR1 MGHRA and CDR2 YSYEKL.

This clone was seen only once. The gene calls are TRBV7-2 and TRBJ2-5; 7 nucleotides match TRBD2. The ends lost 4 bases at V and 3 bases at J; junction bases unmatched: 5. This CDR3 comprises 14 residues. CDR1 is SGHTA, CDR2 FQGNSA, per germline. Here the CDR3 DNA reads TGTGCCAGCAGCTACCAGCGGGGAAAAGAGACCCAGTACTTC. Its protein product is CASSYQRGKETQYF.